The present T cell receptor beta chain was sequenced within a study of cytomegalovirus exposure and HLA in healthy donors (dated by TCRdb to the late 2010s). The study in broad terms: According to an earlier analysis of a few hundred of the donors, about 179 million T cells yielded 117 million unique TCR beta sequences and approximately 300 Gb of sequence data. The number of typed donors differed by locus: about 629-630 for A, B, C, DRB1 and DQB1; roughly 510 for DQA1; around 580 for DPA1; and about 450 for DPB1. On average, approximately 250,000 unique TCR beta nucleotide sequences were sequenced per donor among a few hundred genotyped donors of the cohort, with 15% to 20% of those sequences being non-productive. Along with the approximately 650-subject first cohort, a separate validation cohort of around 110 different subjects was used. To decide whether each TCR beta V gene segment behaved as functional or pseudogenic, an earlier analysis of some 600 of the donors relied on high-throughput TCR beta sequencing. Class I and class II HLA loci were covered by the typing at four-digit resolution. All discovery cohort repertoires had been generated using a single sequencing platform. Roughly 5 DR-DQ haplotypes were treated as single units for association and clustering because of strong linkage in the cohort. Donor age, sex, ethnicity and CMV serostatus were compiled together with the repertoire data. In the later analysis, no new phenotypic data were used to find candidate immune exposures; instead, reliance was placed on TCR beta sequences and their occurrence across donors. High-throughput TCR immunosequencing, statistical association of individual TCRs with disease status, and machine learning were combined to predict cytomegalovirus infection status. An early release that covered some 630 HLA-typed donors contained approximately 290 gigabases of sequencing data and approximately 85 million unique TCR sequences. The genetic ancestry cluster associated with self-reported Caucasian donors included about 81% of the 300 to 400 genotyped donors. The T cell repertoires of 666 subjects were profiled by immunosequencing and related to cytomegalovirus serostatus. The aim of the study was to test whether cataloging public T cell receptors could identify signatures of past pathogen exposure. In a later genetic analysis, genome-wide SNP genotypes for about 65% of the 666 donors were used, and that subset was treated as a discovery cohort. A later analysis re-examined previously published TCR beta repertoires from more than 650 donors and added high-resolution HLA genotyping to investigate patterns of TCR occurrence.

Library generation was performed with the immunoSEQ multiplex PCR assay. For the multiplex PCR, a mixture combining 60 forward primers for TCR Vbeta segments and 13 reverse primers for TCR Jbeta segments was used. The CDR3 region of rearranged TCR beta genes was amplified from genomic DNA with a multiplex PCR assay. The amplified TCR beta libraries were sequenced on the Illumina HiSeq System as 87-base-pair reads. In the source study's methods: In a later analysis, 80 million or so unique TCR beta chains were counted across the 500 to 850 repertoires, and approximately 11 million of these chains were shared by at least two donors. A nearest-neighbor algorithm error-corrected the raw reads and collapsed the reads into unique sequences, merging closely related sequences to remove PCR and sequencing errors. V, D and J gene segments were assigned by aligning CDR3 sequences to IMGT reference sequences. For a sequence to be retained, a match of at least six nucleotides was required to both a V gene segment and a J gene segment. A rearrangement was called productive if the CDR3 had no stop codons and remained in frame with V and J, and every other rearrangement was called non-productive. CDR3 was defined according to IMGT convention as the region running from the second conserved V-encoded cysteine to the conserved J-encoded phenylalanine. In an earlier analysis of more than 550 of the donors, sequences lacking an unambiguous match to a single V gene segment were excluded. An earlier analysis of a few hundred of the donors classified V segments as functional when productive rearrangements were above 56.7% and as segregating when the standard deviation between donors was above 5%. A statistical classification framework was built for diagnosing cytomegalovirus status from the catalog of TCR beta chain sequences. In a later analysis, TCR nucleotide sequences were compared against IMGT/GENE-DB human TR gene sequences so that V and J genes could be assigned. A later analysis assigned CDR3 sequences and most-parsimonious VDJ recombination scenarios with the TCRdist pipeline. A later analysis defined each TCR beta chain by its CDR3 amino acid sequence plus V-gene family, and excluded reads lacking a unique V-gene family. To address suspected cross-contamination and a sequencing artifact, a later analysis removed a few hundred highly shared, low-generation-probability nucleotide sequences. A later analysis calculated a clonal expansion index for each public chain from normalized within-repertoire ranks of inferred template counts. Generation probabilities in a later analysis came from a VDJ recombination model fitted to out-of-frame rearrangements, and those results were checked against IGoR. Hypergeometric tests were used in a later analysis to score TCR-TCR, TCR-HLA and TCR-CMV co-occurrence, with a repertoire-size bias correction applied to the TCR pairs. To estimate false discovery rates, a later analysis permuted the HLA or CMV assignments 20 times. In a later analysis, co-occurring TCRs were grouped using DBSCAN, with TCRdist sequence similarity added in when clustering inside HLA-allele-positive subsets. Co-occurrence clustering excluded repertoires with fewer than 30,000 or more than 120,000 public chains, plus five with anomalous nucleotide sharing. Entries here come from immuneACCESS through TCRdb and include only in-frame sequences with V and J called. Some clones fail to appear in such tables; in the studies checked, an unresolved V gene covers under half of the shortfall, and the cause of the remainder is unknown. The DNA gave D and trimming, while V, J and clone size come from that table. This sample holds more than 110,000 clones; about 75% were observed only once. About 7% of the sample is held by the ten biggest clonotypes.

About this clone: There is no known antigen for this receptor. No base-level quality is on record; no much larger clone is a single base apart.

The cohort comprised around 690 healthy bone marrow donors. Cohort members were all nominally healthy when sampled, although unrecorded immune exposures were likely present. The donor tested CMV seronegative and was one of the 352 seronegative cohort members. A peripheral blood sample was collected from each donor, and TCR beta sequencing was performed on peripheral blood mononuclear cells. Genomic DNA was extracted from the blood cell samples with the Qiagen DNeasy Blood Extraction Kit. What the authors observed across the whole study: Strong co-occurrence of HLA alleles, especially DR and DQ, made assigning TCR associations to individual alleles difficult. According to a later analysis, most CMV-associated TCR beta chains appeared to be HLA-restricted, and the HLA associations seemed to be driven largely by CMV exposure. A further reported finding was that TCR beta sequences accurately predicted the HLA-A and HLA-B alleles for most subjects in the first cohort. In a later analysis, HLA-associated TCR beta chains showed more clonal expansion and lower generation probabilities than non-associated chains that were equally common. A later analysis found that TCR association rates varied across HLA loci, with DRB1 alleles showing the most associated TCRs and HLA-C alleles the fewest. Only TCR beta chains were sequenced in this cohort, and the absence of alpha or paired-chain data limited detectable features. For the cohort, immune exposure information was limited to CMV serostatus. Broadly in line with IMGT annotations, most TCR beta V segments showed up in productive rearrangements about 90% or about 30% of the time in an earlier analysis of several hundred of the donors. In vitro tests confirmed that a few of the cytomegalovirus-associated TCR beta chains recognize cytomegalovirus antigens. Compared with the roughly 700-donor mean, donors in an Asian-associated ancestry cluster had fewer N-insertions in productive TCRs, according to a later genetic analysis. A later genetic analysis associated a missense DCLRE1C variant with V-gene and J-gene trimming of TCR beta chains, and an independent cohort replicated the association. According to the authors, the approach could potentially be generalized to other disease states and immunological phenotypes. Most TCR sequences were observed very rarely across donors, whereas some public TCRs were present in many individuals. Correlated functional status among segregating V segments might be attributable to linkage disequilibrium, but an unknown experimental factor could not be ruled out. HLA typing was unavailable for some donors at each locus, so association tests used only the typed subset. Sequencing depth was assumed to be roughly uniform across donors in the presence/absence analyses, though that assumption may not hold. In both the original and validation cohorts, the classifier was reported to diagnose cytomegalovirus status with high specificity and sensitivity. Because counts were too low, 15 to 20 rarely observed V segments, including chromosome 9 orphons, were left out of the earlier analysis of 587 of the donors. Specific HLA alleles were associated with 15,000 to 20,000 TCR beta sequences at a false discovery rate of 0.05 in a later analysis. A cluster of highly shared sequence variants was judged likely to be a technical artifact of the sequencing pipeline. A later analysis reported that several top co-occurrence clusters appeared linked to parvovirus B19, influenza, CMV and Epstein-Barr virus. The study gave a list of about 160 TCR beta chains associated with cytomegalovirus.

The clonotype was recovered from a man aged 25-45 years in good health and CMV-seronegative. The sequenced sample consisted of PBMCs.

CDR3 reads: CSVKKTGDTQYF. The nucleotides are TGCAGCGTAAAAAAGACAGGGGATACGCAGTATTTT. The chain is encoded by TRBV29-1 joined to TRBJ2-3, and 7 bases in between align with TRBD1. The germline V gene specifies SQVTM as CDR1 and ANQGSEA as CDR2. V is pruned by 6 bases and J by 6 bases, leaving 6 bases of the junction without a gene match. The CDR3 measures 12 amino acids from cysteine to phenylalanine. Of all the DNA, just the CDR3 is kept, 36 bases in frame from base 1.